This entry concerns a single T cell receptor beta chain. With V trimmed by 5 bases and J by 3 bases, 7 bases remained unmatched. Germline lookup yields CDR1 SGHVS and CDR2 FQNEAQ. The CDR3 loop spans 15 amino acids. Each participant's cohort was designated according to participant-reported clinical history. The data were taken from a study of blood T cell repertoires in COVID-19. Here immunoSEQ multiplex PCR was the method, and the copy in TCRdb shows in-frame clones only, minus some. This table has 450,000 to 500,000 clones, about 85% appearing once. Specimen: PBMCs or T cells enriched from blood (not recorded which). This TCR was recovered from a young woman who had recovered from COVID-19. V gene TRBV7-8 combines with J gene TRBJ2-3; 8 bases are a match to TRBD2. The CDR3 DNA follows: TGTGCCAGCAGCGGCCTAGCGGGTTCTACAGATACGCAGTATTTT. Translated, it gives CASSGLAGSTDTQYF.